This entry is about one TCR beta chain. With no count recorded, this clonotype is classed as large (0.1 to 1%) from frequency. The antigen it binds to is not known. Parkinson's disease patients served as a neurodegenerative disease comparison group, because antigen-specific T cells had previously been reported in Parkinson's disease blood. Acute infectious disease was absent in all participants, and all participants were in good physical condition. Neurodegeneration in patients was confirmed using biomarkers including neurofilament, amyloid-beta and tau. For droplet-based sequencing, live CSF cells were sorted with a live/dead marker. To pellet immune cells, CSF obtained by lumbar puncture was centrifuged at 300g. CSF samples were checked for red blood cells, and any sample contaminated with blood was excluded. CSF cells were cryopreserved in freezing medium, frozen at -80 degrees C overnight, and then transferred to liquid nitrogen for storage. Before analysis, CSF samples were kept in storage for less than six months.

Receptor libraries were prepared by 10x single-cell sequencing. 10X Genomics single-cell V(D)J and 5' gene-expression libraries were used to profile CSF cells. CSF single-cell TCR libraries were sequenced on an Illumina NextSeq550. The original pipeline was this. V(D)J reads were aligned to the vdj-GRCh38 alts ensemble 2.0.0 reference and were analysed with the Cell Ranger vdj pipeline. Clonotypes were defined as cell barcodes sharing the same set of productive CDR3 nucleotide sequences. To link clonality with transcriptional profiles, clonotype information was incorporated into Seurat v3.0 gene-expression metadata. Any CSF cell with more than 1,800 genes, more than 7,500 UMIs or more than 10% mitochondrial reads was excluded. CDR3-beta sequences were compared against VDJdb to identify TCRs with known antigen specificity. The network analysis of clone sharing was performed with the R package qgraph and was limited to TCRs that had complete alpha and beta chains. TCRdb reprocessed the reads and assigns one entry to each CDR3 protein sequence, leaving out DNA. The V and J calls come from TCRdb's annotation, not from the publication. The sample's table covers over 1,000 distinct CDR3 sequences. The ten largest clonotypes hold more than 15% of the sample.

The entry originates in a study of CD8 T cells in cerebrospinal fluid in Alzheimer's disease (dated by TCRdb to between 2020 and 2021). At the level of the whole study: CSF T cell clonal expansion was assessed with two single-cell approaches: plate-based nested PCR sequencing and droplet-based sequencing. This study tested whether clonally expanded T cells could be found in cerebrospinal fluid from healthy elderly individuals and from patients with neurodegenerative disease. The droplet-based CSF analysis comparing patients with controls included about 9 healthy controls (almost 11,000 cells) and about 9 patients with MCI or Alzheimer's disease (approximately 9,800 cells). CSF gene-expression analysis, which included Parkinson's disease patients, covered some 25 samples in total.

In the germline V gene, CDR1 corresponds to SGHNT and CDR2 to YENEEA. There are 11 amino acids in the CDR3, from cysteine to phenylalanine inclusive. DNA for this receptor is not on file. What the work shows at the level of the full study, not this receptor alone: The EBV-specific clones were neither the most highly expanded clones nor enriched among patients. The largest CSF clone made up a higher percentage of TCRs in patients with MCI or Alzheimer's disease than in controls. In pooled data, a highly expanded clone (at least 3% of TCRs) occurred in 1 of 10 healthy subjects versus 4 of 6 Alzheimer's patients. The overall clonality comparison included only samples with detectable clones (approximately 11 healthy, 5 MCI, 5 AD, 6 PD). The authors cautioned that detecting EBV-specific TCRs in CSF does not establish a causal link between EBV and Alzheimer's disease.

Source material: cerebrospinal fluid. The chain joins TRBV11-3 to TRBJ2-7; TCRdb names TRBD1, which stays unverified in the absence of DNA. The sequence derives from a human donor with Parkinson's disease. This receptor carries the CDR3 CASSADSEQYF.